Listed below are T cell receptor beta chains from one sample, sequenced in a study of shared clonotypes between healthy human individuals. The method was immunoSEQ multiplex PCR; TCRdb's version includes in-frame clones alone and lacks a portion of them. Of about 1 million clones listed, around 74% are singletons. Sequencing was performed on memory CD4+ T cells sorted from blood. The source of these receptors is a man aged 18 to 35 in good health. CDR3s include the opening cysteine and the closing phenylalanine or tryptophan. The D gene is left open where the match is weak. Size values are once, few and many counts, or a class for expanded clones, and some rows have none.

size | D | J | V | DNA | CDR3
once | TRBD2 | TRBJ2-5 | TRBV12-5 | TGTGCTAGTGGTCCAGGGACTAGCTATCAAGAGACCCAGTACTTC | CASGPGTSYQETQYF
- | - | TRBJ1-1 | TRBV7-3 | TGTGCCAGCAGCTTAGCTCGGGGTACTGAAGCTTTCTTT | CASSLARGTEAFF
- | - | TRBJ2-3 | TRBV7-3 | TGTGCCAGCAGCTTAGAGATAGCAGATACGCAGTATTTT | CASSLEIADTQYF
- | TRBD2 | TRBJ2-2 | TRBV19 | TGTGCCACGCGGAGGGGACTAGACGTTGGCGGGGAGCTGTTTTTT | CATRRGLDVGGELFF
many | - | TRBJ1-1 | TRBV2 | TGTGCCAGCAGTAGGGTCGGGGGTTACACTGAAGCTTTCTTT | CASSRVGGYTEAFF
- | - | TRBJ2-7 | TRBV12-1 | TGTGCCAGCATTAGATTTAGACTAGCTCGCTACGAGCAGTACTTC | CASIRFRLARYEQYF
- | TRBD1 | TRBJ1-1 | TRBV28 | TGTGCCAGCAGTACAACAGGGGGCGCCTCCACTGAAGCTTTCTTT | CASSTTGGASTEAFF
- | - | TRBJ2-5 | TRBV28 | TGTGCCAGCAGTTTGTCGGGGCTTCAAGAGACCCAGTACTTC | CASSLSGLQETQYF
- | - | TRBJ2-7 | TRBV7-9 | TGTGCCAGCACCGGCTGGGGAGGGGGATACGAGCAGTACTTC | CASTGWGGGYEQYF
once | - | TRBJ2-5 | TRBV2 | TGTGCCAGCATGCTCGGAGGGAAAGAGACCCAGTACTTC | CASMLGGKETQYF
- | - | TRBJ1-5 | TRBV28 | TGTGCCAGCAGGCCTTCTGGACAGCTGAATCAGCCCCAGCATTTT | CASRPSGQLNQPQHF
- | - | TRBJ1-5 | TRBV2 | TGTGCCAGCAGGGGCAGGAATCAGCCCCAGCATTTT | CASRGRNQPQHF
- | - | TRBJ1-5 | TRBV11-2 | TGTGCCAGCAGCTTAGTTCGGAATCAGCCCCAGCATTTT | CASSLVRNQPQHF
- | - | TRBJ1-1 | TRBV19 | TGTGCCAGTAGTAGAACAGGGGAAGCTTTCTTT | CASSRTGEAFF
- | TRBD1 | TRBJ2-4 | TRBV18 | TGTGCCAGCTCACCACTAACGCTGACAGGGAGAGAAGGAGCCAAAAACATTCAGTACTTC | CASSPLTLTGREGAKNIQYF
few | - | TRBJ1-1 | TRBV7-9 | TGTGCCAGCAGCTTTTCCCATATAGGAACTGAAGCTTTCTTT | CASSFSHIGTEAFF
- | - | TRBJ2-7 | TRBV9 | TGTGCCAGCGAGATACTCTCCTACGAGCAGTACTTC | CASEILSYEQYF
- | TRBD1 | TRBJ1-5 | TRBV5-1 | TGCGCCAGCAGCATGGGACAGGGGGAAGGGTCCCAGCATTTT | CASSMGQGEGSQHF
- | - | TRBJ2-5 | TRBV7-6 | TGTGCCAGCAGCCCCCCGCGAGGGACCCAGTACTTC | CASSPPRGTQYF
few | - | TRBJ1-5 | TRBV7-8 | TGTGCCAGCACCCTACAGCTCAATCAGCCCCAGCATTTT | CASTLQLNQPQHF
- | TRBD2 | TRBJ2-1 | TRBV6-5 | TGTGCCAGCAACGGACTAGCGGGAAGGAATGAGCAGTTCTTC | CASNGLAGRNEQFF
- | TRBD2 | TRBJ2-1 | TRBV29-1 | TGCAGTCTGACTAGCGGGAGGGCCCCGACCAATGAGCAGTTCTTC | CSLTSGRAPTNEQFF
once | - | TRBJ2-5 | TRBV19 | TGTGCCAGTAGTATCGGACTACCCGGGGGAGAGACCCAGTACTTC | CASSIGLPGGETQYF
- | TRBD2 | TRBJ2-7 | TRBV5-1 | TGCGCCAGCAGCTACAGTGGAGCGGGAGAGCAGTACTTC | CASSYSGAGEQYF
- | TRBD2 | TRBJ2-1 | TRBV5-1 | TGCGCCAGCAGCTTGGCCGGCGGGAGGGCCCTTGAGCAGTTCTTC | CASSLAGGRALEQFF
- | TRBD2 | TRBJ2-1 | TRBV11-3 | TGTGCCAGCAGCATAAGCGGGGGCCTCTACAATGAGCAGTTCTTC | CASSISGGLYNEQFF
- | - | TRBJ2-7 | TRBV18 | TGTGCCAGCTCACCAAGTAGGACAGCCTACGAGCAGTACTTC | CASSPSRTAYEQYF
few | - | TRBJ1-2 | TRBV2 | TGTGCCAGCAGTGGGTTGAACTATGGCTACACCTTC | CASSGLNYGYTF
- | - | TRBJ2-1 | TRBV11-1 | TGTGCCAGCAGCTTGACCCTAAACAATGAGCAGTTCTTC | CASSLTLNNEQFF
- | TRBD2 | TRBJ2-5 | TRBV19 | TGTGCCAGTAGTCTCTCTAGCGGGGGCGGGGAGACCCAGTACTTC | CASSLSSGGGETQYF
- | - | TRBJ1-1 | TRBV5-1 | TGCGCCAGCAGCTTGGGGCAGGGTGAAGCTTTCTTT | CASSLGQGEAFF
few | TRBD2 | TRBJ2-1 | TRBV28 | TGTGCCAGCAGCGCTCGGGGCGGGGGGACCTACAATGAGCAGTTCTTC | CASSARGGGTYNEQFF
- | - | TRBJ2-3 | TRBV7-2 | TGTGCCAGCAGCTTAGTGGGAAGCACAGATACGCAGTATTTT | CASSLVGSTDTQYF
- | - | TRBJ1-1 | TRBV5-1 | TGCGCCAGCAGCTTGGCCCCGGGACGGGGGGGCACTGAAGCTTTCTTT | CASSLAPGRGGTEAFF
- | TRBD1 | TRBJ2-1 | TRBV4-3 | TGCGCCAGCAGCCAAGAGGCAGGGGGTTTCTCCTACAATGAGCAGTTCTTC | CASSQEAGGFSYNEQFF
once | - | TRBJ2-3 | TRBV18 | TGTGCCAGCTCACTAAACAGGGTGCCAGATACGCAGTATTTT | CASSLNRVPDTQYF
- | TRBD2 | TRBJ2-1 | TRBV2 | TGTGCCAGCAGTAGGAGCGGGGAAGGGCAGTTCTTC | CASSRSGEGQFF